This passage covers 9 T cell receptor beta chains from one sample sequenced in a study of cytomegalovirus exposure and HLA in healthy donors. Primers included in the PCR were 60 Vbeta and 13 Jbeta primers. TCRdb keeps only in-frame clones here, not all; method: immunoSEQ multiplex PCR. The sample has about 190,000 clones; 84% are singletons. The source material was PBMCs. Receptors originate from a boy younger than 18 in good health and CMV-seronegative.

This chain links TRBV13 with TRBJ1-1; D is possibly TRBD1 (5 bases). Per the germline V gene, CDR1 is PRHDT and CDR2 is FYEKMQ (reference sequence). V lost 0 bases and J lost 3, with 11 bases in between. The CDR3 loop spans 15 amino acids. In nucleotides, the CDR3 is TGTGCCAGCAGCTTAGGGGCGGGAGGGGACACTGAAGCTTTCTTT. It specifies CASSLGAGGDTEAFF.

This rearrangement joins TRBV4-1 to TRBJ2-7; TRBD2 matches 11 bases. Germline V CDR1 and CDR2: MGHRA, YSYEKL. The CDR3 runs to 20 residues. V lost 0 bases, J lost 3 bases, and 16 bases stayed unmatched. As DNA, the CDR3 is TGCGCCAGCAGCCAAGAGGATGGGGTAGCGGGAGGGCCTGATGACTACGAGCAGTACTTC. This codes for CASSQEDGVAGGPDDYEQYF.

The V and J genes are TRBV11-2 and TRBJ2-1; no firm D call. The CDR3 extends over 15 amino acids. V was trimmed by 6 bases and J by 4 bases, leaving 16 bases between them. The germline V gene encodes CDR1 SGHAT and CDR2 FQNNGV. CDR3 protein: CASSRLPGSYNEQFF. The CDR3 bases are TGTGCCAGCAGTAGACTCCCCGGATCTTACAATGAGCAGTTCTTC.

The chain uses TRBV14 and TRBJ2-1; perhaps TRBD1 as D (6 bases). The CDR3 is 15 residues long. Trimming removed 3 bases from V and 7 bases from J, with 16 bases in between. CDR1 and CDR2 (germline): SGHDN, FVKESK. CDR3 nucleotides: TGTGCCAGCAGCCAGAGAAAAGGACAGCATAATGAGCAGTTCTTC. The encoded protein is CASSQRKGQHNEQFF. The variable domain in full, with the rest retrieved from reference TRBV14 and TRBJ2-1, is EAGVTQFPSHSVIEKGQTVTLRCDPISGHDNLYWYRRVMGKEIKFLLHFVKESKQDESGMPNNRFLAERTGGTYSTLKVQPAELEDSGVYFCASSQRKGQHNEQFFGPGTRLTVL.

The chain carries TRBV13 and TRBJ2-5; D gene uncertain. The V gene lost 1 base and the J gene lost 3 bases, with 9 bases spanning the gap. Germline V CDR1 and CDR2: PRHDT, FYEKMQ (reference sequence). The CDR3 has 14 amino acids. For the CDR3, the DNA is TGTGCCAGCAGCTTAGTTCACAAGAAAGAGACCCAGTACTTC. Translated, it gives CASSLVHKKETQYF.

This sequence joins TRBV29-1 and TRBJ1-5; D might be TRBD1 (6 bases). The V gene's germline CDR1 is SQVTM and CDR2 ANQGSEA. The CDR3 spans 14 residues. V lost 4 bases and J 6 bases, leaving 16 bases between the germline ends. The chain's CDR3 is CSVVFRGAGQPQHF. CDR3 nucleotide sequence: TGCAGCGTTGTATTTCGGGGGGCGGGTCAGCCCCAGCATTTT.

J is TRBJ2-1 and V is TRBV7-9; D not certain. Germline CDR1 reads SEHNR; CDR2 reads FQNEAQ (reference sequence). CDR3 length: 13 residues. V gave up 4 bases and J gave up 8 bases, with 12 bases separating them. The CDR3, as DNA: TGTGCCAGCAGCTCCCTAGTCCTCCATGAGCAGTTCTTC. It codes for CASSSLVLHEQFF.

CDR3 bases: TGCGCCAGCAGCCACTTAGCGGGGACCACAGATACGCAGTATTTT. Its translation: CASSHLAGTTDTQYF. This sequence joins TRBV4-1 and TRBJ2-3; 8 bases match TRBD2. The V gene end was trimmed by 3 bases and the J gene end by 2 bases; junction bases not matched to a gene: 4. CDR3 length: 15 residues. CDR1 is MGHRA, CDR2 YSYEKL, per germline.

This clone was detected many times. The CDR3: CASSLQGYTEAFF. Here the CDR3 DNA reads TGTGCCAGCAGCTTACAGGGTTACACTGAAGCTTTCTTT. The V and J genes are TRBV7-8 and TRBJ1-1; tentatively, D is TRBD1 (5 bases). Germline CDR1 and CDR2: SGHVS and FQNEAQ. V was cut by 2 bases and J by 3 bases, with 7 bases left in between. The CDR3 loop spans 13 amino acids.